The T cell receptor (beta chain) described here comes from a study of blood T cell repertoires in COVID-19. Study information: Both acute and convalescent COVID-19 samples were obtained from the United States, Italy and Spain. In each case, the material was cDNA or gDNA derived from T cells, B-cell-depleted T cells, or PBMCs.

V shed 2 bases and J shed 7 bases, with 9 bases lying between them. Per the germline V gene, CDR1 is KGHSH and CDR2 is LQKENI. The CDR3 is 13 amino acids. How the authors handled the data: Researchers report that nucleated cell counts were estimated from reference gene primer amplification. The method was immunoSEQ multiplex PCR; TCRdb's version includes in-frame clones alone and lacks a portion of them. That table supplies the V and J calls and clone size; D and trimming were determined from the DNA. Of under 40,000 clones listed, around 86% are singletons. This clonotype originated in a woman of 80 years or more with active or convalescent COVID-19. The source material was peripheral blood. The chain uses TRBV18 and TRBJ1-5; no clear D gene. As DNA, the CDR3 is TGTGCCAGCTCACCAGAGTCCGAGCAGCCCCAGCATTTT. Translated: CASSPESEQPQHF.